A selection of T cell receptor beta chains follows, all from one sample in a study of shared clonotypes between healthy human individuals. Produced via immunoSEQ multiplex PCR; TCRdb's table is partial and in-frame only. This sample has more than 2,000,000 clones, with around 94% found just once. Material: naive CD4+ T cells sorted from blood. The source of these receptors is a man aged 18 to 30 in good health. Both conserved end residues are part of each CDR3. A D gene is named only where the DNA matches it firmly. The size field is filled for only some rows; it gives once, few, many or a size class.

CDR3	DNA	size	J	D	V
CASSPTPGTGGAWGYTF	TGTGCCAGCAGCCCCACCCCCGGGACAGGGGGCGCTTGGGGCTACACCTTC	NA	TRBJ1-2	TRBD1	TRBV9
CASSRSGRFEETQYF	TGTGCCAGCAGCCGTAGCGGGAGGTTCGAAGAGACCCAGTACTTC	NA	TRBJ2-5	TRBD2	TRBV7-2
CSGDKAGELFF	TGCAGTGGTGACAAGGCCGGGGAGCTGTTTTTT	NA	TRBJ2-2	NA	TRBV20-1
CASSPQGRGGLDTQYF	TGTGCCAGCAGTCCCCAGGGGAGGGGGGGCTTGGATACGCAGTATTTT	NA	TRBJ2-3	NA	TRBV28
CASSFGGRQSSPNEKLFF	TGTGCCAGCAGCTTTGGCGGACGGCAAAGTAGTCCTAATGAAAAACTGTTTTTT	NA	TRBJ1-4	NA	TRBV7-6
CASSLGGAGQNTEAFF	TGTGCCAGCAGCCTTGGGGGGGCGGGGCAGAACACTGAAGCTTTCTTT	NA	TRBJ1-1	NA	TRBV2
CASSGIGINGYTF	TGTGCCAGCAGTGGAATAGGGATAAATGGCTACACCTTC	NA	TRBJ1-2	NA	TRBV2
CASSPPWTGGHQPQHF	TGTGCCAGCTCACCACCGTGGACAGGGGGCCATCAGCCCCAGCATTTT	NA	TRBJ1-5	TRBD1	TRBV18
CAISESSSTYGYTF	TGTGCCATCAGTGAGTCGTCGTCGACCTATGGCTACACCTTC	NA	TRBJ1-2	NA	TRBV10-3
CAWSGSPGGYEQYF	TGTGCCTGGAGTGGGAGTCCGGGGGGTTACGAGCAGTACTTC	NA	TRBJ2-7	TRBD2	TRBV30
CASSLRAAYNSPLHF	TGTGCCAGCAGTTTAAGGGCAGCATATAATTCACCCCTCCACTTT	once	TRBJ1-6	NA	TRBV27
CASSEVDRAMETQYF	TGTGCCAGCAGTGAAGTAGACAGGGCGATGGAGACCCAGTACTTC	NA	TRBJ2-5	TRBD1	TRBV25-1
CASSLAPEGAYEQYF	TGTGCCAGCAGCTTAGCGCCGGAGGGGGCCTACGAGCAGTACTTC	NA	TRBJ2-7	NA	TRBV7-2
CASSLELAGQYF	TGTGCCAGCAGCTTAGAACTAGCCGGGCAGTACTTC	few	TRBJ2-7	NA	TRBV7-9
CASSVASRTDTQYF	TGTGCCAGCAGCGTAGCCAGCAGGACAGATACGCAGTATTTT	NA	TRBJ2-3	NA	TRBV9
CASSLELGFSEAFF	TGTGCCAGCAGCTTAGAACTGGGTTTTTCTGAAGCTTTCTTT	NA	TRBJ1-1	NA	TRBV7-9
CAISGDSGTGELFF	TGTGCCATCTCGGGGGACAGTGGGACCGGGGAGCTGTTTTTT	NA	TRBJ2-2	NA	TRBV10-3
CASSQVVREKLFF	TGCGCCAGCAGCCAAGTCGTCCGAGAAAAACTGTTTTTT	NA	TRBJ1-4	NA	TRBV4-1
CASSLGGVDGYTF	TGTGCCAGCAGCTTGGGGGGCGTAGATGGCTACACCTTC	NA	TRBJ1-2	NA	TRBV11-2
CASSDRTGPNYGYTF	TGTGCCAGCAGCGACCGGACAGGGCCTAACTATGGCTACACCTTC	NA	TRBJ1-2	TRBD1	TRBV7-6
CASSLPSSGGLYGYTF	TGTGCCAGCAGTTTACCATCAAGTGGGGGGTTGTATGGCTACACCTTC	NA	TRBJ1-2	NA	TRBV28
CAWSVSGAYEQYF	TGTGCCTGGAGTGTATCAGGGGCCTACGAGCAGTACTTC	NA	TRBJ2-7	NA	TRBV30
CASSRGPVKGLSYEQYF	TGTGCCAGCAGTCGAGGTCCTGTCAAGGGGCTCTCCTACGAGCAGTACTTC	once	TRBJ2-7	NA	TRBV28
CATSREPENTEAFF	TGTGCCACCAGCAGAGAGCCCGAGAACACTGAAGCTTTCTTT	NA	TRBJ1-1	NA	TRBV15
CASSFRDPRHEQYF	TGCGCCAGCAGCTTCCGGGACCCGCGGCACGAGCAGTACTTC	once	TRBJ2-7	NA	TRBV5-1
CASSLRGEETQYF	TGTGCCAGCAGTTTAAGGGGGGAAGAGACCCAGTACTTC	NA	TRBJ2-5	NA	TRBV27
CASRGGAYEQYF	TGCGCCAGCAGAGGTGGGGCCTACGAGCAGTACTTC	NA	TRBJ2-7	NA	TRBV5-1
CASSRAVQETQYF	TGTGCCAGCAGTCGGGCGGTCCAAGAGACCCAGTACTTC	NA	TRBJ2-5	NA	TRBV9
CASTTSRQGRIQYF	TGTGCCAGTACCACATCCCGACAGGGGCGCATTCAGTACTTC	NA	TRBJ2-4	TRBD1	TRBV19
CASSYSDSGVGGYTF	TGTGCCAGCAGTTACTCGGACTCAGGGGTTGGTGGCTACACCTTC	NA	TRBJ1-2	NA	TRBV6-5
CASSPTEGTQSYEQYF	TGTGCCAGCAGCCCCACGGAGGGGACCCAATCCTACGAGCAGTACTTC	NA	TRBJ2-7	NA	TRBV9
CASSQSVSHLLQPINYGYTF	TGCGCCAGCAGTCAATCGGTTTCTCATCTCTTACAACCGATTAACTATGGCTACACCTTC	NA	TRBJ1-2	NA	TRBV23-1
CAITKSAGTGVEQYF	TGTGCCATCACCAAATCAGCCGGGACAGGGGTCGAGCAGTACTTC	NA	TRBJ2-7	TRBD1	TRBV10-3
CASSPRRGDYYEQYF	TGTGCCAGCTCACCACGGCGGGGGGACTACTACGAGCAGTACTTC	NA	TRBJ2-7	TRBD2	TRBV18
CATNPGSNAGELFF	TGTGCCACCAACCCCGGTAGCAACGCCGGGGAGCTGTTTTTT	NA	TRBJ2-2	NA	TRBV10-3
CASSPPNKKYNEQFF	TGTGCCAGCTCACCACCAAACAAAAAGTACAATGAGCAGTTCTTC	NA	TRBJ2-1	NA	TRBV18
CAWSAQRTRPSADTQYF	TGTGCCTGGAGTGCCCAGCGAACTCGGCCTAGCGCGGATACGCAGTATTTT	NA	TRBJ2-3	NA	TRBV30
CASSVWGEQFF	TGTGCCAGCAGTGTGTGGGGTGAGCAGTTCTTC	NA	TRBJ2-1	NA	TRBV2
CAISVGPDYNEQFF	TGTGCCATCAGTGTAGGGCCAGACTACAATGAGCAGTTCTTC	NA	TRBJ2-1	NA	TRBV10-3
CAWRVQLNTEAFF	TGTGCCTGGAGGGTACAGCTGAACACTGAAGCTTTCTTT	NA	TRBJ1-1	NA	TRBV30